The rows below give T cell receptor beta chains drawn from one sample of a study of a mutant IDH1 vaccine in newly diagnosed glioma. These receptors have no known antigen. TCRdb's table, derived via immunoSEQ multiplex PCR, lists solely in-frame clones and lacks some. This sample has around 70,000 clones, with around 90% found just once. Material: PBMCs, obtained from a glioma patient whose treatment included an IDH1 peptide vaccine. All receptors come from a man between 25 and 39 years old with glioma. CDR3s include the opening cysteine and the closing phenylalanine or tryptophan. D genes are given only for firm matches. Size is stated for part of the rows, as once, few or many counts, or as a class when the clone is expanded.

CASSFRQILNTGELFF | TGTGCCAGCAGCTTCAGACAGATACTAAACACCGGGGAGCTGTTTTTT | TRBV5-5 | once | . | TRBJ2-2
CASSPTAATNEKLFF | TGTGCCAGCTCACCAACAGCGGCAACTAATGAAAAACTGTTTTTT | TRBV18 | . | . | TRBJ1-4
CASRQGVDGELFF | TGTGCCAGCAGGCAGGGAGTTGACGGGGAGCTGTTTTTT | TRBV2 | few | . | TRBJ2-2
CASIVPGTYEQYF | TGTGCCAGCATTGTTCCAGGGACCTACGAGCAGTACTTC | TRBV2 | . | . | TRBJ2-7
CASSQDYGNTEAFF | TGCGCCAGCAGCCAAGATTACGGGAACACTGAAGCTTTCTTT | TRBV4-3 | . | . | TRBJ1-1
CASSLDPNSPLHF | TGTGCCAGCAGCTTAGACCCAAATTCACCCCTCCACTTT | TRBV7-6 | . | . | TRBJ1-6
CASKGQGQGGELFF | TGTGCCAGCAAAGGACAGGGCCAGGGCGGGGAGCTGTTTTTT | TRBV2 | . | TRBD1 | TRBJ2-2
CASSANGYYGYTF | TGTGCCAGCAGCGCCAATGGTTACTATGGCTACACCTTC | TRBV7-9 | few | . | TRBJ1-2
CASRQQVTGELFF | TGTGCCAGCAGGCAACAAGTCACCGGGGAGCTGTTTTTT | TRBV7-8 | . | . | TRBJ2-2
CASGRGYNEQFF | TGTGCCAGCGGCCGGGGTTACAATGAGCAGTTCTTC | TRBV9 | once | . | TRBJ2-1
CASSTQGEQYF | TGTGCCAGCAGTACTCAAGGCGAGCAGTACTTC | TRBV6-6 | . | . | TRBJ2-7
CASSEAQGDYGYTF | TGTGCCAGCAGTGAAGCGCAAGGGGACTATGGCTACACCTTC | TRBV6-1 | . | . | TRBJ1-2
CASSWGQGMAEAFF | TGTGCCAGCAGCTGGGGACAGGGAATGGCTGAAGCTTTCTTT | TRBV7-6 | . | TRBD1 | TRBJ1-1
CASSFSVKRELFF | TGTGCCAGCAGCTTTTCGGTGAAAAGGGAGCTGTTTTTT | TRBV7-6 | once | . | TRBJ2-2
CASSIGSSGTTDTQYF | TGTGCCAGTAGTATAGGCTCTAGCGGGACCACAGATACGCAGTATTTT | TRBV19 | . | TRBD2 | TRBJ2-3
CASSQYNEQFF | TGTGCCAGCAGTCAGTACAATGAGCAGTTCTTC | TRBV6-6 | . | . | TRBJ2-1
CASILGADYNSPLHF | TGTGCCAGCATCCTAGGGGCCGACTATAATTCACCCCTCCACTTT | TRBV28 | . | . | TRBJ1-6
CASTLGLNSPLHF | TGTGCCAGCACCCTAGGTCTGAATTCACCCCTCCACTTT | TRBV6-5 | . | . | TRBJ1-6
CASSFQRDSYNEQFF | TGTGCCAGCAGTTTTCAGCGGGACTCCTACAATGAGCAGTTCTTC | TRBV28 | . | TRBD2 | TRBJ2-1
CASSLHLATEAFF | TGTGCCAGCAGCTTGCATTTAGCCACTGAAGCTTTCTTT | TRBV6-1 | . | . | TRBJ1-1
CASSVGGGGARTDTQYF | TGTGCCAGCAGCGTAGGCGGCGGGGGGGCTCGGACAGATACGCAGTATTTT | TRBV9 | . | TRBD2 | TRBJ2-3
CASSLPFEGSSYEQYF | TGTGCCAGCAGCTTACCATTCGAGGGCAGCTCCTACGAGCAGTACTTC | TRBV5-6 | once | . | TRBJ2-7
CASSQAQTGYRYF | TGTGCCAGCAGCCAAGCCCAGACAGGGTACCGGTACTTC | TRBV4-2 | once | TRBD1 | TRBJ2-7
CASSRFGSYNEQFF | TGCGCCAGCAGCCGGTTCGGCTCCTACAATGAGCAGTTCTTC | TRBV4-3 | . | . | TRBJ2-1
CASSSFSQGTDTQYF | TGTGCCAGCAGTAGCTTCTCACAGGGCACAGATACGCAGTATTTT | TRBV6-9 | once | . | TRBJ2-3
CARTPQGTSGEVREGTQYF | TGTGCCAGAACCCCCCAGGGGACTAGCGGGGAAGTAAGAGAAGGGACCCAGTACTTC | TRBV27 | . | TRBD2 | TRBJ2-5
CSVAGTGGSYEQYF | TGCAGCGTTGCCGGGACAGGGGGTTCCTACGAGCAGTACTTC | TRBV29-1 | . | TRBD1 | TRBJ2-7
CASSSGGRKETQYF | TGTGCCAGCAGTTCGGGAGGGAGAAAAGAGACCCAGTACTTC | TRBV27 | . | TRBD2 | TRBJ2-5
CAWPPLRRDRGNQPQHF | TGTGCCTGGCCCCCCTTAAGGAGGGACAGAGGCAATCAGCCCCAGCATTTT | TRBV30 | . | TRBD1 | TRBJ1-5
CASSQEASGGLDEQYF | TGCGCCAGCAGCCAAGAGGCTAGCGGGGGTCTTGACGAGCAGTACTTC | TRBV4-3 | . | TRBD2 | TRBJ2-7
CASSPTREQETQYF | TGTGCCAGCAGCCCAACGAGGGAGCAAGAGACCCAGTACTTC | TRBV7-9 | . | . | TRBJ2-5
CASSFGQGNYGYTF | TGTGCCAGCAGCTTTGGTCAGGGGAACTATGGCTACACCTTC | TRBV5-5 | once | . | TRBJ1-2
CASVPRRAGVFEQYF | TGTGCCAGCGTTCCTCGTCGGGCGGGAGTTTTCGAGCAGTACTTC | TRBV6-6 | . | TRBD2 | TRBJ2-7
CANSLEGLAGNYNEQFF | TGTGCCAACTCACTGGAGGGACTAGCGGGAAACTACAATGAGCAGTTCTTC | TRBV18 | . | TRBD2 | TRBJ2-1
CASTSGGSTNSPLHF | TGTGCCAGCACCTCCGGCGGGTCGACTAATTCACCCCTCCACTTT | TRBV13 | . | . | TRBJ1-6